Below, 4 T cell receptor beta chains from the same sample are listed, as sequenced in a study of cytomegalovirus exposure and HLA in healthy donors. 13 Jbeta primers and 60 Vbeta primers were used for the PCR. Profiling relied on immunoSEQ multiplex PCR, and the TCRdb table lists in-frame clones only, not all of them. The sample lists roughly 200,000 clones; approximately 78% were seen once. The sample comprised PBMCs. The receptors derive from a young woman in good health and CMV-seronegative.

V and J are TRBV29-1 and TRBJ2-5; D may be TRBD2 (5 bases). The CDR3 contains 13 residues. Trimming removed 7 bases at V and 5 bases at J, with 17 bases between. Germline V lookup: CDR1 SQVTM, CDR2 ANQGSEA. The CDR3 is CSATDAGGETQYF. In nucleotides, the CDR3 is TGCAGCGCGACTGATGCGGGTGGCGAGACCCAGTACTTC. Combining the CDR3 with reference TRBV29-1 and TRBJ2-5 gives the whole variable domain SAVISQKPSRDICQRGTSLTIQCQVDSQVTMMFWYRQQPGQSLTLIATANQGSEATYESGFVIDKFPISRPNLTFSTLTVSNMSPEDSSIYLCSATDAGGETQYFGPGTRLLVL.

The CDR3 nucleotides read TGTGCCAGCTCCCAGGGGGAATGGACTGAAGCTTTCTTT. It yields the protein CASSQGEWTEAFF. The chain carries TRBV18 and TRBJ1-1, with 7 bases identical to TRBD1. The CDR3 runs 13 residues. The ends lost 6 bases at V and 5 bases at J; junction bases unmatched: 6. The germline CDR1 and CDR2 sequences are KGHSH and LQKENI.

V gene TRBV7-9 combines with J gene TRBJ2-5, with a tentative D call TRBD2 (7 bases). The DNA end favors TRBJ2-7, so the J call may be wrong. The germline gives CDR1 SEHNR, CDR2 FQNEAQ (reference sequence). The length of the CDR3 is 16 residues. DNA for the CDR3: TGTGCCAGCAGCGCCCGCGGGGGCCAGGCGGGCTACGAGCAGTACTTC. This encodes CASSARGGQAGYEQYF.

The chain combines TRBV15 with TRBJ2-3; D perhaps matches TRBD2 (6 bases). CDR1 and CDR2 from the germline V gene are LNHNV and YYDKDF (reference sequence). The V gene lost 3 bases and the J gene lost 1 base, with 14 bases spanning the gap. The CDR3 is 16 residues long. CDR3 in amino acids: CATSRTLGTGTDTQYF. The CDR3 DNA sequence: TGTGCCACCAGCAGGACCCTTGGGACTGGCACAGATACGCAGTATTTT.